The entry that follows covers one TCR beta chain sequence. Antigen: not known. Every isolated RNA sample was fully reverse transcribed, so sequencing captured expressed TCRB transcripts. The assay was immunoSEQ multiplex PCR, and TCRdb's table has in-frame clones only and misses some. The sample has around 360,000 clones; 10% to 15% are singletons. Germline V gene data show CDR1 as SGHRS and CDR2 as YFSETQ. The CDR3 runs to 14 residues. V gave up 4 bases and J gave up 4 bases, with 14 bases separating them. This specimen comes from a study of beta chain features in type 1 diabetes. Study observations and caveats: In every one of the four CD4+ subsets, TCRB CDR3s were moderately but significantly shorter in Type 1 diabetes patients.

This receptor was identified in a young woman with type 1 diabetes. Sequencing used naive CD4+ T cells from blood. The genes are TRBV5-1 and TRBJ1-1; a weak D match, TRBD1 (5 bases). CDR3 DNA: TGCGCCAGCAGCCTAGGCTCGGGGGTCACTGAAGCTTTCTTT. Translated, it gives CASSLGSGVTEAFF.